The sequence of this T cell receptor beta chain was determined in a study of blood T cells in healthy people across ages. The table lists this clonotype with a few counts. Each individual donor underwent a draw of approximately 9.8 milliliters of peripheral blood. Sample-barcoded 5' priming and a J-beta primer mix drove a second PCR of roughly 6 to 12 cycles. Every molecule of cDNA carried a tag from a template-switch adaptor with 12 random nucleotides. Using its own MiXCR run on the 5' RACE reads, TCRdb lists one record per CDR3 protein. The table includes about 680,000 distinct CDR3 sequences, roughly 49% detected once. CDR1 SGDLS and CDR2 YYNGEE come from the germline V gene. V was shortened by 3 bases and J by 1 base, with 11 bases between the two germline ends. This CDR3 contains 15 residues.

The sequence was obtained from a woman aged 60-70 years in good health. The sample consisted of blood. The V call is TRBV9, the J call TRBJ2-1, with D maybe TRBD1 (6 bases). The CDR3 spells CASSERGISYNEQFF. As DNA, the CDR3 is TGTGCCAGCAGCGAGAGGGGGATTTCCTACAATGAGCAGTTCTTC.